The table lists the clone carrying this T cell receptor (beta chain) with many counts. Its target is not known. The data were obtained in a study of breast tumors, draining lymph nodes, adjacent tissues. The lymph nodes were axillary draining lymph nodes from breast cancer patients. TCRdb ran MiXCR on the multiplex PCR reads and lists one entry per CDR3 protein. The data contain roughly 86,000 distinct CDR3 sequences, roughly 19% of them seen just once; the ten biggest clones take up 2% to 3%. General study findings and limits: Tumor and nontumor repertoires were significantly more similar in luminal-like than in basal-like breast cancer. Tumors had less TCR diversity than lymph nodes, more than nontumor tissue.

Germline CDR1 and CDR2: ENHRY and SYGVKD. This CDR3 is 12 amino acids long. V was trimmed by 8 bases and J by 2 bases, leaving 6 bases between them. The TCR comes from a female donor with breast cancer. Some clones in this sample may be carry-over from other donors' samples. This chain joins TRBV10-3 and TRBJ2-2; weak D call: TRBD2 (5 bases). Sequencing was done on a sample of axillary lymph node tissue. The CDR3 is CAIEGNTGELFF. The CDR3 nucleotides read TGTGCCATCGAGGGAAACACCGGGGAGCTGTTTTTT.